This entry describes one T cell receptor beta chain. Its antigen is unknown. This sample is drawn from a study of T-cell reconstitution after alpha-beta-depleted transplantation in children. Study results and caveats: In patients about two months after transplant, alpha-beta T cells reportedly arose from several hundred expanded graft clones. When one year had passed after transplant, most T-cell counts and diversity came from newly produced T cells.

There are 16 residues in the CDR3. Germline CDR1 and CDR2: ENHRY and SYGVKD. V trimming: 0 bases; J trimming: 4 bases; junction bases outside the gene matches: 7. The TCRbeta library was prepared with unique molecular identifiers. TCRdb re-derived calls from the PCR reads in MiXCR, one entry per CDR3 protein. The sample contains about 490,000 distinct CDR3 sequences, about 10% of which appear only once. The sample was PBMCs, taken before TCRalphabeta/CD19-depleted stem cell transplant. The rearrangement joins TRBV10-3 to TRBJ2-5; TRBD2 agrees at 8 bases. This clonotype was sampled from a child aged 2 to 10 with inherited bone marrow failure, due to receive a stem cell transplant. The CDR3 region has the DNA TGTGCCATCAGTGAGTCGTTTCTTAGCGGGACAGAGACCCAGTACTTC. This codes for CAISESFLSGTETQYF.